This T cell receptor beta chain was sequenced in a study of cytomegalovirus exposure and HLA in healthy donors. Looking at the study overall: Among the 398 genotyped donors, around 85% were placed in the Caucasian-associated ancestry cluster. Study conclusions and caveats: TCR beta V- and J-gene trimming was later associated with a missense DCLRE1C variant. The availability of immune exposure information extended only to CMV serostatus.

This clone was counted a single time. Its antigen is as yet unknown. The CDR3 has 16 residues. Trimming removed 2 bases at V and 4 bases at J, with 15 bases between. Germline CDR1 is SGHVS and CDR2 is FQNEAQ. Donors counted as nominally healthy when sampled, yet unrecorded immune exposures were likely. The study ran its PCR with 60 Vbeta and 13 Jbeta primers. Here immunoSEQ multiplex PCR was the method, and the copy in TCRdb shows in-frame clones only, minus some. The sample contains 310,000 or so clones, roughly 90% of which appear only once. The specimen was PBMCs. The chain carries TRBV7-8 and TRBJ1-3; D is uncertain. The receptor's source is a woman younger than 30 in good health and CMV-seronegative. Here the CDR3 reads CASSLSTSVWGNTIYF. CDR3 DNA: TGTGCCAGCAGCTTAAGTACATCAGTTTGGGGAAACACCATATATTTT.